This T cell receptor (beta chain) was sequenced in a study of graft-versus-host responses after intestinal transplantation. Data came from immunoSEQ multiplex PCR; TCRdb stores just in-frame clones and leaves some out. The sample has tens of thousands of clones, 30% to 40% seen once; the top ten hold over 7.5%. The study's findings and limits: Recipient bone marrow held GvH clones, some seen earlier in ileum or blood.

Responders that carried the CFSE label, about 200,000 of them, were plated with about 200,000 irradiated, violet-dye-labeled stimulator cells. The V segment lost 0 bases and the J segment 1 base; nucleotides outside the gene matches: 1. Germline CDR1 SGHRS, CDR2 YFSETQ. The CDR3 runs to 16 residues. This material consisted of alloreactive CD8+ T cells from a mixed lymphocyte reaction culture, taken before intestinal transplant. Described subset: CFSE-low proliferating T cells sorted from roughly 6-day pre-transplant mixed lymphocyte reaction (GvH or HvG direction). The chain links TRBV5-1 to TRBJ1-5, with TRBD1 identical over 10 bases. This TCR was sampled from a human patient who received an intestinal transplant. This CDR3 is CASSLGTGGSNQPQHF. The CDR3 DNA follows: TGCGCCAGCAGCTTGGGGACAGGGGGAAGCAATCAGCCCCAGCATTTT. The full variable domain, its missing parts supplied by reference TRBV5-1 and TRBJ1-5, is KAGVTQTPRYLIKTRGQQVTLSCSPISGHRSVSWYQQTPGQGLQFLFEYFSETQRNKGNFPGRFSGRQFSNSRSEMNVSTLELGDSALYLCASSLGTGGSNQPQHFGDGTRLSIL.